Listed below are T cell receptor beta chains from one sample, sequenced in a study of T cells in Graves' hyperthyroidism and ophthalmopathy. TCRdb re-derived calls from the multiplex PCR reads in MiXCR, one entry per CDR3 protein. The sample has 550,000 to 700,000 distinct CDR3 sequences; roughly 50% are singletons. The sequencing input was peripheral blood or thyroid tissue (not recorded which). The source is an adult woman with Graves' disease, either hyperthyroidism or ophthalmopathy (not recorded which). The CDR3 runs from the conserved cysteine through the conserved F or W. A D gene is named only where the DNA matches it firmly. Clone size is stated in some rows and not others, as once, few, many or a class when expanded.

TRBV12-3/TRBV12-4	-	TRBJ1-6	many	TGTGCCAGCACCTTCAGTGATTCACCCCTCCACTTT	CASTFSDSPLHF
TRBV28	-	TRBJ1-3	few	TGTGCCAGCAATACCCCATCTGGAAACACCATATATTTT	CASNTPSGNTIYF
TRBV7-3	TRBD1	TRBJ1-1	many	TGTGCCAGCAGCTTAAGGCCAAGGACAGGGGGCGGATTCGGTGAAGCTTTCTTT	CASSLRPRTGGGFGEAFF
TRBV6-5	-	TRBJ1-5	many	TGTGCCAGCAGTTCGGGGCTGCGAAATCAGCCCCAGCATTTT	CASSSGLRNQPQHF
TRBV18	-	TRBJ1-1	few	TGTGCCAGCTCACCACCGGGAGTGGGAACTGAAGCTTTCTTT	CASSPPGVGTEAFF
TRBV6-1	-	TRBJ1-1	-	TGTGCCAGCAGTCAAACCATCCGAGGTGAAGCTTTCTTT	CASSQTIRGEAFF
TRBV7-3	-	TRBJ2-5	once	TGCGCCAGCAGCCAAGGGGGGAGGGGGCGAGGGACCCAGTACTTC	CASSQGGRGRGTQYF
TRBV7-2	-	TRBJ1-2	many	TGTGCCAGCAGCTTTATGGACGGCCCGGCGAGCTATGGCTACACCTTC	CASSFMDGPASYGYTF
TRBV20-1	-	TRBJ1-2	-	TGCAGTGCTAGAACAGGGTCTTTTGGGTATGGCTACACCTTC	CSARTGSFGYGYTF
TRBV10-1	-	TRBJ2-5	many	TGCGCCAGCAGTGACGGGACATCCCAAGAGACCCAGTACTTC	CASSDGTSQETQYF
TRBV5-1	-	TRBJ2-7	-	TGCGCCAGCAGCCCGACAGGACTCTCCTACGAGCAGCACTTC	CASSPTGLSYEQHF
TRBV24-1	-	TRBJ1-1	many	TGTGCCACCAGTGATTTAGGGACACCGAACACTGAAGCTTTCTTT	CATSDLGTPNTEAFF
TRBV5-8	-	TRBJ1-2	-	TGTGCCAGCAGCATGGGGGGTTCAAACTATGGCTACACCTTC	CASSMGGSNYGYTF
TRBV7-9	TRBD1	TRBJ1-4	many	TGTGCCAGCAGCTTAGGCGACAGGGAGGAGGAAAAACTGTTTTTT	CASSLGDREEEKLFF
TRBV5-5	TRBD1	TRBJ1-4	many	TGTGCCAGCATCGGGACAGATGAAAAACTGTTTTTT	CASIGTDEKLFF
TRBV7-9	-	TRBJ2-2	-	TGTGCCAGCAGCCCGGGACAAGCCACCGGGGAGCTGTTTTTT	CASSPGQATGELFF
TRBV29-1	TRBD2	TRBJ2-7	many	TGCAGCGTTGAAGGGAGAGGACTAGCGGGAGTAGAGCAGTACTTC	CSVEGRGLAGVEQYF
TRBV7-9	-	TRBJ1-1	many	TGTGCCAGCAGACCAGTCAGGGTTGCTGAAGCTTTCTTT	CASRPVRVAEAFF
TRBV11-2	-	TRBJ1-5	-	TGTGCCAGCAGCTTAAACGCGGGACCCCAGGAAAGCTATCAGCCCCAGCATTTT	CASSLNAGPQESYQPQHF
TRBV7-9	-	TRBJ2-2	-	TGTGCCAGCGGCCAAGGGGGAGGAAGGGTCACCGGGGAGCTGTTTTTT	CASGQGGGRVTGELFF
TRBV20-1	TRBD1	TRBJ1-5	once	TGCAGTGCTAGAGCCAACAGGGGGAATCAGCCCCAGCATTTT	CSARANRGNQPQHF
TRBV7-8	TRBD2	TRBJ2-7	once	TGTGCCAGCAGCGCTAGCGGGAGATACGGCGAGCAGTACTTC	CASSASGRYGEQYF